This T cell receptor (beta chain) was documented in a study of identical twins. MiXCR, run by TCRdb on the 5' RACE reads, gives a single entry per CDR3 protein. Here the sample spans about 460,000 distinct CDR3 sequences, 13% to 15% being singletons. This clonotype showed up just a few times. This sample also appeared in a second study, on yellow fever vaccine responses in identical twins.

This clonotype originated in a woman aged 18 to 35 in good health. The sequenced sample was CD4+ T cells sorted from blood.

The CDR3 region has the DNA TGCGCCAGCAGCCAAGACCCGCCAACTAGCGGGAGCTGGGATACGCAGTATTTT. Translating it yields CASSQDPPTSGSWDTQYF. V gene TRBV4-3 combines with J gene TRBJ2-3, with 11 bases lining up with TRBD2. Germline values: CDR1 LGHNA, CDR2 YSLEER. J gave up 6 bases and V 0 bases, and 11 bases lay outside the gene matches. CDR3 size: 18 residues.